The 18 T cell receptor beta chains listed next were all sequenced from one sample in a study of blood T cell repertoires in COVID-19. Sequencing was performed with immunoSEQ multiplex PCR; in TCRdb, only in-frame clones are kept and a portion is missing. The sample lists about 82,000 clones; around 67% were seen once. The sample comprised peripheral blood. These receptors originate from a human donor with acute or convalescent COVID-19. The donor label of this sample is uncertain.

The gene calls are TRBV28 and TRBJ1-2, with 7 bases that match TRBD1. J lost 8 bases, V lost 4 bases, and 7 bases had no gene match. The V gene's germline CDR1 is MDHEN and CDR2 SYDVKM. There are 13 residues in the CDR3. The CDR3 loop is CASSSDRQRGYTF. The CDR3 region has the DNA TGTGCCAGCAGTTCGGACAGGCAACGGGGCTACACCTTC.

The rearrangement links TRBV6-5 to TRBJ2-3; 7 bases map to TRBD1. V was clipped by 4 bases and J by 6 bases; unmatched bases: 1. The germline CDR1 and CDR2 sequences are MNHEY and SVGAGI. The CDR3 consists of 12 residues. CDR3 loop: CASSLTGDTQYF. The CDR3 nucleotides are TGTGCCAGCAGTTTGACAGGGGATACGCAGTATTTT.

The chain carries TRBV30 and TRBJ2-3; D might be TRBD2 (7 bases). Germline CDR1 reads GTSNPN; CDR2 reads SVGIG (reference sequence). This CDR3 has 14 amino acids. V gave up 5 bases and J gave up 1 base, with 13 bases separating them. The CDR3 nucleotides read TGTGCCTGGGGCGTCGGGGGGCGCACAGATACGCAGTATTTT. Translation: CAWGVGGRTDTQYF.

This chain connects TRBV2 to TRBJ2-1; 7 bases map to TRBD2. Germline V gene data show CDR1 as SNHLY and CDR2 as FYNNEI. This CDR3 has 16 amino acids. With V trimmed by 7 bases and J by 4 bases, 13 bases remained unmatched. The CDR3 nucleotides are TGTGCCAGCACCTATCCTTCCGGGGGGTCTTACAATGAGCAGTTCTTC. Residues: CASTYPSGGSYNEQFF.

For the CDR3, the DNA is TGCGCCAGCAGGCCGGGACAGGGAGAATCACCCCTCCACTTT. Its translation: CASRPGQGESPLHF. The chain has TRBV5-1 and TRBJ1-6; 9 bases are shared with TRBD1. This CDR3 has 14 residues. V was clipped by 5 bases and J by 10 bases; unmatched bases: 7. Germline CDR1 and CDR2: SGHRS and YFSETQ.

V usage is TRBV5-1 and J usage is TRBJ1-6; a weak D match, TRBD1 (6 bases). The CDR3 has 16 residues. CDR1 is SGHRS, CDR2 YFSETQ, per germline. Trimming left V 4 bases short and J 7 bases short, with 18 bases between. The CDR3 loop is CASSLQGRGKNSPLHF. The CDR3 DNA sequence: TGCGCCAGCAGCCTACAGGGAAGAGGAAAAAATTCACCCCTCCACTTT.

The count of this clone is one. This chain's CDR3 is CASSSRVSSYNEQFF. CDR3 DNA: TGTGCCAGCAGCTCCAGGGTTAGCTCCTACAATGAGCAGTTCTTC. The chain has TRBV6-5 and TRBJ2-1; perhaps TRBD1 as D (5 bases). This CDR3 is 15 amino acids long. The ends were cut back, 6 bases at V and 0 bases at J, with 12 bases in the middle. The germline gives CDR1 MNHEY, CDR2 SVGAGI.

This clone was observed a handful of times. V usage is TRBV7-2 and J usage is TRBJ1-2; 7 positions match TRBD1. The CDR3 has 12 amino acids. Germline V lookup: CDR1 SGHTA, CDR2 FQGNSA. Trimming cost V 4 bases and J 8 bases; bases outside gene matches: 4. Here the CDR3 DNA reads TGTGCCAGCAGCTCGACAGGGTACGGCTACACCTTC. Translation gives CASSSTGYGYTF.

The chain employs TRBV10-1 and TRBJ2-2; 7 bases are a match to TRBD1. J gave up 2 bases and V 8 bases, and 5 bases lay outside the gene matches. The CDR3 loop spans 14 amino acids. Germline CDR1 is WNHNN and CDR2 is SYGVQD (reference sequence). CDR3 nucleotide sequence: TGCGCCAGCCGGACAGGTCGCAACACCGGGGAGCTGTTTTTT. Translation: CASRTGRNTGELFF.

The chain links TRBV15 to TRBJ1-6; D is undetermined. Germline assignment: CDR1 LNHNV and CDR2 YYDKDF (reference sequence). V lost 0 bases and J lost 7, with 10 bases in between. CDR3 size: 15 residues. Here the CDR3 DNA reads TGTGCCACCAGCAGAGAGGGAGGGAGGAATTCACCCCTCCACTTT. This encodes CATSREGGRNSPLHF.

This chain connects TRBV5-1 to TRBJ2-3, with 8 bases that match TRBD2. CDR1 and CDR2 (germline): SGHRS, YFSETQ. This CDR3 spans 15 amino acids. J was trimmed by 3 bases and V by 3 bases; bases with no gene match: 6. The CDR3 DNA sequence: TGCGCCAGCAGCTCCGGGGGGGCCGGGACAGATACGCAGTATTTT. It translates to CASSSGGAGTDTQYF.

V is TRBV28 and J is TRBJ2-2; 7 bases fit TRBD1. The J segment lost 1 base and the V segment lost 9 bases, leaving 8 bases of the junction unmatched. The CDR3 runs 15 residues. The germline gives CDR1 MDHEN, CDR2 SYDVKM. CDR3 residues: CASGPDRENTGELFF. The CDR3 DNA sequence: TGTGCCAGTGGACCCGACAGGGAGAACACCGGGGAGCTGTTTTTT.

The rearrangement links TRBV10-3 to TRBJ1-1; 8 nucleotides match TRBD1. The germline CDR1 and CDR2 sequences are ENHRY and SYGVKD. The CDR3 runs to 12 residues. V lost 11 bases and J lost 5; bases outside the gene matches: 7. Here the CDR3 DNA reads TGTGCCGCGACAGGGGCGGAGACTGAAGCTTTCTTT. Its protein product is CAATGAETEAFF.

This sequence joins TRBV6-1 and TRBJ2-4, with TRBD2 matching over 7 bases. CDR3 length equals 14 residues. Germline CDR1 and CDR2: MNHNS and SASEGT. The ends lost 1 base at V and 8 bases at J; junction bases unmatched: 5. The CDR3 sequence: CASSEGGSGDIQYF. The DNA for the CDR3 is TGTGCCAGCAGTGAAGGCGGGAGTGGGGACATTCAGTACTTC.

This chain uses TRBV6-5 with TRBJ2-7; 7 bases align to TRBD2. Germline V gene data show CDR1 as MNHEY and CDR2 as SVGAGI. V lost 8 bases to trimming and J lost 0 bases; unmatched junction nucleotides: 7. The CDR3 runs to 14 residues. In DNA, the CDR3 is TGTGCCAGCTCTTATAGCGGGTACTCCTACGAGCAGTACTTC. Protein: CASSYSGYSYEQYF.

The J gene is TRBJ2-7, the V gene TRBV29-1; D perhaps matches TRBD1 (5 bases). V lost 0 bases, J lost 5 bases, and 35 bases lay in between. The CDR3 contains 21 residues. CDR1 is SQVTM and CDR2 is ANQGSEA in the germline V gene. In nucleotides, the CDR3 is TGCAGCGTTGAAGACCACCCCAGGGTACCGCCAGCAGTGGCCTTTTGGGACGAGCAGTACGTC. This codes for CSVEDHPRVPPAVAFWDEQYV.

The rearrangement links TRBV7-2 to TRBJ2-1, with 14 bases that match TRBD2. The V and J ends lost 3 bases and 4 bases, in that order; junction bases with no gene match: 5. Germline V gene lookup returns CDR1 SGHTA and CDR2 FQGNSA. This CDR3 has 17 amino acids. CDR3 DNA sequence: TGTGCCAGCAGCTTGACTAGCGGGGGGGCTCGGTACAATGAGCAGTTCTTC. Protein sequence: CASSLTSGGARYNEQFF. Together with reference TRBV7-2 and TRBJ2-1, the CDR3 gives the full variable domain: GAGVSQSPSNKVTEKGKDVELRCDPISGHTALYWYRQSLGQGLEFLIYFQGNSAPDKSGLPSDRFSAERTGGSVSTLTIQRTQQEDSAVYLCASSLTSGGARYNEQFFGPGTRLTVL.

The chain carries TRBV6-6 and TRBJ2-7, with D possibly TRBD1 on 6 matching bases. V shed 0 bases and J shed 7 bases, with 13 bases lying between them. The CDR3 runs 14 residues. The germline V gene encodes CDR1 MNHNY and CDR2 SVGAGI (reference sequence). The CDR3 spells CASSYSMGAGEQYV. As DNA, the CDR3 is TGTGCCAGCAGTTACTCGATGGGGGCTGGGGAGCAGTACGTC.